This T cell receptor beta chain stems from a study of T cell responses to AZD1222 COVID-19 vaccine (dated by TCRdb to the early 2020s). Study-wide context: TCR sequencing was performed for roughly 250 trial participants, of whom roughly 200 were given two doses of AZD1222 and 26 were given two doses of MenACWY control vaccine. Trial participants were enrolled by age into 18-55, 56-69 and 70-plus year subgroups, with around 150, 28 and 57 TCR-sequenced participants respectively.

According to the study, the label for this sample's time point signals: about 28 days (+/-7) after the second vaccine dose. AZD1222 recipients given second doses at about 4 weeks or at about 12 weeks were pooled, since spike-specific TCR depth and breadth were not found to differ between the two schedules. Samples from vaccinated people were obtained from the UK trials COV001 and COV002, which included a single-blind randomized controlled phase 2/3 trial of AZD1222 (ChAdOx1 nCoV-19) in healthy adults. Trial participant PBMC samples were collected at day 0 and day 28 after the second dose for TCRbeta chain sequencing. The CDR3 has 11 amino acids, counting the end cysteine and phenylalanine. The retained sequence is limited to the CDR3, 33 bases, with the frame set at the first base. V is pared back by 3 bases and J by 12 bases, with 12 bases lying between the germline termini. CDR1 and CDR2 are read off the germline V gene (reference sequence) as DFQATT and SNEGSKA.

To note about this clone: There is no known antigen for this receptor. Per-base qualities were not stored, and no clone one base away is much larger.

Overall results and qualifications from the work: Participants were mostly white British, with more females than males. The authors suggested clonal diversity may have been underestimated. Because no day 14 peak-response samples were available, repertoires were characterized only after the peak T cell response. In the small 56-69-year group, the increase in depth fell short of significance, most likely because of low power. Nearly half of unique spike-specific TCRs reportedly recognized epitopes outside regions mutated in the B.1.351 and B.1.1.7 variants. After two AZD1222 doses, spike-specific TCR breadth and depth were significantly higher than at day 0 and than in MenACWY recipients. Conclusions about previously exposed vaccinees were limited because only six AZD1222 recipients were SARS-CoV-2 seropositive at baseline. The whole spike protein was spanned by vaccine-associated CD4 TCRs, and dominant responses were seen in regions 160-218 and 743-854.

The CDR3 regions of human TCRbeta chains were subjected to immunosequencing. The original pipeline was this. TCRs in the repertoires were compared against a reference library of SARS-CoV-2-specific TCRs that had been generated with the MIRA antigen-specificity platform. Breadth was defined as the fraction of unique TCRs that were SARS-CoV-2-associated, and depth was defined as the fraction of total T cells that were SARS-CoV-2-associated. Using the MIRA data, each spike-specific TCR was mapped to the spike region that the TCR reacts to and placed in a CD4 or CD8 class. Log10-transformed breadth and depth values were compared by one-way ANOVA with Sidak's multiple comparisons tests. In TCRdb, the immuneACCESS table is reduced to in-frame sequences with V and J assigned. These tables do not hold every clone; where another copy was compared, an unresolved V gene accounts for under half, and the others remain unexplained. V, J and clone size were drawn from that table, and D and trimming were deduced from the DNA. This sample gives fewer than 110,000 clones in total; roughly 90% of them show up just once. Over 7% of the sample is in the top ten clones.

The chain is encoded by TRBV20-1 joined to TRBJ2-1; no D gene call is confident. This TCR was recovered from an adult who received the AZD1222 COVID-19 vaccine. The material sequenced was peripheral blood, taken 28 days after the second AZD1222 dose. The CDR3 amino acid sequence is: CSARFGLGQFF. The nucleotides read TGCAGTGCTAGGTTCGGGCTTGGGCAGTTCTTC.